This T cell receptor (beta chain) appears in the sequencing data of a study of CD8 T cells in Susac syndrome. When the RNA was reverse transcribed, random hexamers were used with an input of about 0.5 to 1 ug. An immunoSEQ multiplex PCR generated amplified TCR beta CDR3 products spanning 54 Vbeta and 13 Jbeta. One entry per CDR3 protein, called by TCRdb with MiXCR from the immunoSEQ multiplex PCR reads. The sample includes roughly 140,000 distinct CDR3 sequences, around 95% of them seen just once. Study outcomes and limitations: By the study's own acknowledgment, its TCR sequencing and HLA analysis included relatively few individuals.

Comment on this clonotype: The target antigen is unknown.

TCR beta was sequenced from blood CD8+ and CD4+ T cells. The TEMRA cells underwent FACS enrichment, while the CD8+ and CD4+ T cells underwent negative isolation. Germline assignment: CDR1 SGHAT and CDR2 FQNNGV. Trimming shortened V by 5 bases and J by 1 base, and 8 bases separated the two germline ends. The length of the CDR3 is 13 residues. The chain is built from TRBV11-2 and TRBJ1-1, with D possibly being TRBD1 (5 bases). Sequencing was performed on CD8+ T cells from PBMCs. The clonotype was recovered from a human donor with multiple sclerosis. The chain's CDR3 is CASSARANTEAFF. The CDR3 bases are TGTGCCAGCAGCGCCAGGGCGAACACTGAAGCTTTCTTT.